The clone carrying this T cell receptor (beta chain) was observed a single time. The data were obtained in a study of OX40 agonist ivuxolimab in advanced cancers. V gave up 1 base and J gave up 5 bases, with 12 bases separating them. The CDR3 covers 14 residues. The V gene's germline CDR1 is SEHNR and CDR2 FQNEAQ (reference sequence). Method: immunoSEQ multiplex PCR; TCRdb's copy keeps in-frame clones and lacks some. The sample has 98,000 or so clones, around 94% seen once. The clonotype was recovered from an adult with an advanced solid tumor such as melanoma, head and neck, liver or kidney cancer. This material consisted of CD4+ or CD8+ T cells sorted from blood, taken in a trial of the OX40 agonist ivuxolimab. The genes are TRBV7-9 and TRBJ2-7; D assignment may be TRBD1 or TRBD2 (5 bases each). In DNA, the CDR3 is TGTGCCAGCAGCTTAGGTCGGGGCAGGAACGAGCAGTACTTC. Amino acid sequence: CASSLGRGRNEQYF.